The 17 T cell receptor beta chains listed next were all sequenced from one sample in a study of blood T cells in healthy people across ages. Next came a second PCR, run for about 6 to 12 cycles, which used a sample-barcoded 5' primer along with a J-beta primer mix. TCRdb re-called the 5' RACE reads with MiXCR, one entry per CDR3 protein. The sample lists about 1.5 million distinct CDR3 sequences, roughly two fifths occurring once. The specimen was blood. The receptor set was obtained from a woman aged 18 to 35 in good health.

V and J are TRBV2 and TRBJ2-5; the match to TRBD1 covers 9 bases. CDR1 SNHLY and CDR2 FYNNEI come from the germline V gene. The CDR3 runs 12 residues. The V and J ends lost 8 bases and 2 bases, in that order; junction bases with no gene match: 0. CDR3 protein: CASDRGQETQYF. CDR3 bases: TGTGCCAGCGACAGGGGGCAAGAGACCCAGTACTTC.

This clonotype appeared a few times. The rearrangement uses TRBV27 and TRBJ2-2, with TRBD1 matching 9 bases. The CDR3 is 15 residues long. Looked up from germline, CDR1 is MNHEY and CDR2 is SMNVEV (reference sequence). Trimming at V came to 4 bases and at J to 6 bases, leaving 6 bases not matched to a gene. CDR3 DNA: TGTGCCAGCAGTTGGTCGACAGGGGGGTCCGGGGAGCTGTTTTTT. Its translation: CASSWSTGGSGELFF.

This clonotype was counted a few times. The J gene is TRBJ2-3, the V gene TRBV7-9; 10 nucleotides align to TRBD2. The V and J ends lost 5 bases and 0 bases, in that order; junction bases with no gene match: 8. The CDR3 has 17 amino acids. Germline-derived CDR1 and CDR2 are SEHNR and FQNEAQ (reference sequence). The DNA of the CDR3 is TGTGCCAGCAGCGTACGTACTAGCGGGACTAGCACAGATACGCAGTATTTT. Its translation is CASSVRTSGTSTDTQYF.

The V gene is TRBV20-1, the J gene TRBJ1-5; D might be TRBD1 (5 bases). CDR3 length equals 12 residues. CDR1 and CDR2 from the germline V gene are DFQATT and SNEGSKA (reference sequence). V lost 6 bases and J lost 7, with 13 bases in between. Here the CDR3 DNA reads TGCAGTGCCCTCCAGGGATGGCAGCCCCAGCATTTT. It yields the protein CSALQGWQPQHF.

A note on this clonotype: The junction and the germline gene differ at one end; a read error may be behind it. This chain joins TRBV6-1 and TRBJ2-3, with D possibly matching TRBD1 (5 bases). The CDR3 sequence is 14 residues long. Germline V gene data show CDR1 as MNHNS and CDR2 as SASEGT. CDR3 sequence: CAGSEAPGLDTQYF. The DNA of the CDR3 is TGTGCCGGCAGTGAAGCTCCAGGGTTGGATACGCAGTATTTT.

This clonotype turned up a few times. This chain links TRBV24-1 with TRBJ1-5; unclear D gene. The germline V gene encodes CDR1 KGHDR and CDR2 SFDVKD. V lost 4 bases and J 2 bases, leaving 14 bases between the germline ends. The CDR3 has 16 amino acids. CDR3 amino acids: CATSDPSTPGNQPQHF. CDR3 sequence (DNA): TGTGCCACCAGTGACCCGTCCACCCCCGGCAATCAGCCCCAGCATTTT.

This clonotype was seen only a few times. This chain connects TRBV7-8 to TRBJ2-5, with 13 bases that match TRBD2. CDR3 size: 16 residues. The V gene's germline CDR1 is SGHVS and CDR2 FQNEAQ. The trim removed 3 bases at V and 5 bases at J, leaving 6 bases unmatched. CDR3 region: CASSFATSGRHETQYF. Here the CDR3 DNA reads TGTGCCAGCAGCTTCGCGACTAGCGGGAGGCATGAGACCCAGTACTTC.

The rearrangement links TRBV20-1 to TRBJ2-4; D ambiguous. V was cut by 1 base and J by 7 bases, with 8 bases left in between. Germline-derived CDR1 and CDR2 are DFQATT and SNEGSKA (reference sequence). This CDR3 region has 12 residues. The CDR3 DNA reads as TGCAGTGCTAGAGTAGTTGGGAACATTCAGTACTTC. The encoded protein is CSARVVGNIQYF.

The sample holds a few counts of this clonotype. The gene calls are TRBV27 and TRBJ1-6; D unresolved. V was pared by 4 bases and J by 9 bases, with 19 bases between. Germline CDR1 reads MNHEY; CDR2 reads SMNVEV (reference sequence). This CDR3 has 16 residues. CDR3 nucleotide sequence: TGTGCCAGCAGTTCGCCCGGACCTGGGTCTGGTTCACCCCTCCACTTT. It codes for CASSSPGPGSGSPLHF.

The chain recombines TRBV5-1 with TRBJ2-5, with 7 bases identical to TRBD2. The CDR3 loop spans 15 amino acids. Germline V lookup: CDR1 SGHRS, CDR2 YFSETQ. The V segment lost 0 bases and the J segment 3 bases; nucleotides outside the gene matches: 5. CDR3 sequence (DNA): TGCGCCAGCAGCTTGGGACCCGCGGGGGAAGAGACCCAGTACTTC. It encodes CASSLGPAGEETQYF.

The sample holds many counts of this clonotype. The CDR3 DNA follows: TGTGCCAGCAGAACGGACAGCTACGAGCAGTACTTC. Residues: CASRTDSYEQYF. The chain couples TRBV2 to TRBJ2-7, with D possibly matching TRBD1 (6 bases). V was shortened by 6 bases and J by 3 bases, with 9 bases between the two germline ends. The CDR3 is 12 residues long. Per germline, CDR1 SNHLY and CDR2 FYNNEI.

The CDR3 DNA sequence: TGTGCCAGCAGTTTAGAGCGGGAGCCCTACAATGAGCAGTTCTTC. Translating gives CASSLEREPYNEQFF. The J gene is TRBJ2-1, the V gene TRBV28; 8 bases line up with TRBD2. With V trimmed by 2 bases and J by 2 bases, 2 bases remained unmatched. CDR3 size: 15 residues. Germline loops: CDR1 MDHEN, CDR2 SYDVKM.

The chain has TRBV20-1 and TRBJ2-7, with D possibly being TRBD2 (5 bases). Germline V gene data show CDR1 as DFQATT and CDR2 as SNEGSKA (reference sequence). This CDR3 has 13 amino acids. V lost 3 bases, J lost 2 bases, and 11 bases lay in between. CDR3 sequence reads: CSASPPRAYEQYF. DNA for the CDR3: TGCAGTGCTAGTCCCCCGCGGGCCTACGAGCAGTACTTC.

This clonotype has a handful of counts. The chain has TRBV15 and TRBJ2-1, with D uncertain. The CDR3 has 17 residues. Germline assignment: CDR1 LNHNV and CDR2 YYDKDF (reference sequence). Trimming pared 0 bases from V and 2 bases from J, leaving 14 bases between. For the CDR3, the DNA is TGTGCCACCAGCAGAGATAAGCGAGCGAATACCTACAATGAGCAGTTCTTC. It codes for CATSRDKRANTYNEQFF.

The chain recombines TRBV28 with TRBJ2-3; no clear D. The CDR3 is made up of 13 amino acids. Germline V CDR1 and CDR2: MDHEN, SYDVKM. The V end was cut by 7 bases, the J end by 2 bases, with 10 bases between. CDR3 sequence: CASNQGNTDTQYF. CDR3 nucleotides: TGTGCCAGCAATCAAGGAAACACAGATACGCAGTATTTT. The variable domain in full, with the rest retrieved from reference TRBV28 and TRBJ2-3, is DVKVTQSSRYLVKRTGEKVFLECVQDMDHENMFWYRQDPGLGLRLIYFSYDVKMKEKGDIPEGYSVSREKKERFSLILESASTNQTSMYLCASNQGNTDTQYFGPGTRLTVL.

This clonotype occurred a few times. The chain employs TRBV6-1 and TRBJ2-1; TRBD2 aligns across 9 bases. CDR1 is MNHNS and CDR2 is SASEGT in the germline V gene. The CDR3 consists of 19 residues. The ends lost 6 bases at V and 1 base at J; junction bases unmatched: 16. CDR3 sequence: CASSPRDAGGQGSYNEQFF. The CDR3 coding sequence is TGTGCCAGCAGCCCCCGAGATGCGGGAGGGCAGGGGTCCTACAATGAGCAGTTCTTC.

The V and J genes are TRBV6-1 and TRBJ2-5; TRBD1 aligns across 7 bases. The J call is doubtful: the DNA matches TRBJ2-7 better. CDR1 is MNHNS and CDR2 is SASEGT in the germline V gene. There are 14 residues in the CDR3. In DNA, the CDR3 is TGTGCCAGCAGGAAGGGGACAGCACCCTACGAGCAGTACTTC. Its protein is CASRKGTAPYEQYF.